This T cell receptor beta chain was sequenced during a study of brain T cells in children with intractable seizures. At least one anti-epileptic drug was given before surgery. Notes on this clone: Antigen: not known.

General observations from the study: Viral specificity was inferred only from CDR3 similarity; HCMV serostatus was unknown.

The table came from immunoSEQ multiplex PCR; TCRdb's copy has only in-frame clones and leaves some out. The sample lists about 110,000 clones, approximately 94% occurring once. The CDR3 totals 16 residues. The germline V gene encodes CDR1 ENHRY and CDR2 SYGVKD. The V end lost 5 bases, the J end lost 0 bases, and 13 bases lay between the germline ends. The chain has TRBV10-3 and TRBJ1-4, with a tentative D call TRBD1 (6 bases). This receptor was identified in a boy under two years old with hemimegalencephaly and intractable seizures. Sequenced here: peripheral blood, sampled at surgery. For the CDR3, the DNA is TGTGCCATCAGTCAGAACAGGGCCCCAACTAATGAAAAACTGTTTTTT. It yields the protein CAISQNRAPTNEKLFF.